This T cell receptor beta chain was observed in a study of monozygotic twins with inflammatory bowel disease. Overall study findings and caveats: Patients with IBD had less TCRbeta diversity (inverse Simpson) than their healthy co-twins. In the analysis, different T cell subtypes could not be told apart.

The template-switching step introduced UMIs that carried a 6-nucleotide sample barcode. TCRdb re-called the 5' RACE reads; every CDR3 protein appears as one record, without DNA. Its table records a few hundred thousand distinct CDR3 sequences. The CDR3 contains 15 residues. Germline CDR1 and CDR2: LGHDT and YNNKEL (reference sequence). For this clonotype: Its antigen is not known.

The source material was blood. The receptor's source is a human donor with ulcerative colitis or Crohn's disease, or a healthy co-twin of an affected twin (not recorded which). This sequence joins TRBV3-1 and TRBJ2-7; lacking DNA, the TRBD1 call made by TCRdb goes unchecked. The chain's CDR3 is CASSPLGEGNYEQYF.